The 23 T cell receptor beta chains below come from one sample, sequenced in a study of blood T cell repertoires in COVID-19. Clones were read by immunoSEQ multiplex PCR, and TCRdb kept only the in-frame ones, dropping some. This sample has roughly 670,000 clones; about nine tenths occur once, and the top ten carry roughly 0.25%. Material: peripheral blood. Receptor source: a woman under 30 with acute or convalescent COVID-19.

This chain connects TRBV18 to TRBJ2-1, with TRBD2 matching over 13 bases. V lost 4 bases to trimming and J lost 0 bases; unmatched junction nucleotides: 6. Germline CDR1 reads KGHSH; CDR2 reads LQKENI. The CDR3 is made up of 18 amino acids. The CDR3 is CASSHLTSGGSSYNEQFF. The CDR3 bases are TGTGCCAGCTCACACCTGACTAGCGGGGGGAGCTCCTACAATGAGCAGTTCTTC.

The rearrangement uses TRBV5-4 and TRBJ1-2, with 7 bases identical to TRBD1. The junction had 13 bases not matched to a gene; V was cut back by 7 bases and J by 4 bases. The CDR3 has 15 residues. Germline lookup yields CDR1 SGHNT and CDR2 YYREEE (reference sequence). The CDR3 sequence: CASLPSTDRIYGYTF. CDR3 DNA sequence: TGTGCCAGCCTACCCTCAACGGACAGGATCTATGGCTACACCTTC.

The chain combines TRBV29-1 with TRBJ2-2; possibly TRBD1 for D (5 bases). Trimming took off 5 bases at V and 6 bases at J, with 10 bases between the two ends. Germline values: CDR1 SQVTM, CDR2 ANQGSEA. The CDR3 spans 12 residues. CDR3: CSVQGLSGELFF. The DNA of the CDR3 is TGCAGCGTTCAGGGTCTGTCCGGGGAGCTGTTTTTT.

The rearrangement links TRBV9 to TRBJ1-4; possible D gene TRBD1, 5 bases. V was clipped by 6 bases and J by 1 base, with 13 bases between them. The germline V gene encodes CDR1 SGDLS and CDR2 YYNGEE. CDR3 length equals 15 residues. The CDR3 DNA sequence: TGTGCCAGCACCAGGCGGGGGGGAACTAATGAAAAACTGTTTTTT. Its translation: CASTRRGGTNEKLFF.

The V gene is TRBV7-8, the J gene TRBJ2-2; 8 bases line up with TRBD2. The CDR3 covers 16 residues. The J segment lost 4 bases and the V segment lost 5 bases, leaving 9 bases of the junction unmatched. Germline CDR1 SGHVS, CDR2 FQNEAQ. The DNA for the CDR3 is TGTGCCAGCAGCCCTATCGGGGGGGTTAGCACCGGGGAGCTGTTTTTT. Translating gives CASSPIGGVSTGELFF.

The V and J genes are TRBV2 and TRBJ1-1, with TRBD1 matching 9 bases. The trim removed 5 bases at V and 3 bases at J, leaving 1 base unmatched. Per germline, CDR1 SNHLY and CDR2 FYNNEI. The length of the CDR3 is 13 residues. The DNA for the CDR3 is TGTGCCAGCAGTAGGACAGGGGACACTGAAGCTTTCTTT. As protein: CASSRTGDTEAFF.

This clone was counted once. The V call is TRBV4-1, the J call TRBJ2-2; 7 bases fit TRBD2. This CDR3 has 16 residues. CDR1 is MGHRA, CDR2 YSYEKL, per germline. V lost 4 bases to trimming and J lost 1 base; unmatched junction nucleotides: 6. The CDR3 spells CASSPPGGRNTGELFF. CDR3 coding DNA: TGCGCCAGCAGCCCCCCGGGCGGGAGGAACACCGGGGAGCTGTTTTTT.

V is TRBV7-2 and J is TRBJ1-2, with a possible D match to TRBD1 (5 bases). Germline loops: CDR1 SGHTA, CDR2 FQGNSA. CDR3 length: 13 amino acids. V lost 3 bases and J 7 bases, leaving 12 bases between the germline ends. In DNA, the CDR3 is TGTGCCAGCAGCTTCCAGGGATGGATTGGCTACACCTTC. Translating it yields CASSFQGWIGYTF.

The V call is TRBV7-9, the J call TRBJ2-5, with 10 bases that match TRBD1. The CDR3 contains 15 residues. The ends lost 6 bases at V and 5 bases at J; junction bases unmatched: 9. Germline values: CDR1 SEHNR, CDR2 FQNEAQ (reference sequence). DNA for the CDR3: TGTGCCAGCAGAGCCCGGGACAGGGGAAGGGAGACCCAGTACTTC. Translation gives CASRARDRGRETQYF.

The chain links TRBV7-8 to TRBJ1-5; 10 bases are a match to TRBD1. The V segment lost 8 bases and the J segment 5 bases; nucleotides outside the gene matches: 15. The germline V gene encodes CDR1 SGHVS and CDR2 FQNEAQ. This CDR3 region has 17 residues. The CDR3 region has the DNA TGTGCCAGCTCCTCAAGGACAGGGGGAAGGTTCGATCAGCCCCAGCATTTT. Translation gives CASSSRTGGRFDQPQHF.

Here the CDR3 reads CSVEVRGGHTEAFF. The CDR3, as DNA: TGCAGCGTTGAAGTCCGGGGGGGTCACACTGAAGCTTTCTTT. This chain links TRBV29-1 with TRBJ1-1; maybe TRBD1 (5 bases). V was shortened by 1 base and J by 3 bases, with 12 bases between the two germline ends. This CDR3 region has 14 residues. The germline CDR1 and CDR2 sequences are SQVTM and ANQGSEA.

The chain has TRBV18 and TRBJ2-7; D perhaps matches TRBD1 (7 bases). This CDR3 has 15 amino acids. The V gene's germline CDR1 is KGHSH and CDR2 LQKENI. V was shortened by 0 bases and J by 2 bases, with 11 bases between the two germline ends. CDR3 region: CASSPPGRGAYEQYF. The CDR3 DNA follows: TGTGCCAGCTCACCACCGGGCAGGGGGGCCTACGAGCAGTACTTC.

About this clone: A much larger clone is a single base away; this may be a read error. The gene calls are TRBV28 and TRBJ2-1; 10 bases are a match to TRBD2. J gave up 1 base and V 5 bases, and 2 bases lay outside the gene matches. Germline values: CDR1 MDHEN, CDR2 SYDVKM. CDR3 length equals 15 residues. CDR3 in amino acids: CASSGSGGSYNEQFF. For the CDR3, the DNA is TGTGCCAGCAGTGGTAGCGGGGGGTCCTACAATGAGCAGTTCTTC. Variable domain in full (rest from reference TRBV28 and TRBJ2-1): DVKVTQSSRYLVKRTGEKVFLECVQDMDHENMFWYRQDPGLGLRLIYFSYDVKMKEKGDIPEGYSVSREKKERFSLILESASTNQTSMYLCASSGSGGSYNEQFFGPGTRLTVL.

This clone has just one count. V usage is TRBV3-1 (or the pseudogene TRBV3-2) and J usage is TRBJ1-1, with D hard to call. V was trimmed by 4 bases and J by 3 bases, leaving 9 bases between them. The CDR3 is 13 amino acids. CDR1 is LGHDT, CDR2 YNNKEL, per germline (reference sequence). This CDR3 reads CASSRTVDTEAFF. CDR3 sequence (DNA): TGTGCCAGCAGCCGAACAGTGGACACTGAAGCTTTCTTT.

J is TRBJ2-7 and V is TRBV6-5, with D unclear. Trimming took 0 bases from V and 4 from J, leaving 13 bases between them. The germline CDR1 and CDR2 sequences are MNHEY and SVGAGI. CDR3 length: 15 residues. This chain's CDR3 is CASSYSRVTRYEQYF. The CDR3 region has the DNA TGTGCCAGCAGTTACTCTAGAGTTACGAGATACGAGCAGTACTTC.

This chain connects TRBV27 to TRBJ1-3; TRBD1 matches at 12 bases. This CDR3 contains 16 residues. The V gene's germline CDR1 is MNHEY and CDR2 SMNVEV (reference sequence). The V and J ends lost 6 bases and 3 bases, in that order; junction bases with no gene match: 6. The CDR3 loop is CASRPGTGGFGNTIYF. The DNA of the CDR3 is TGTGCCAGCAGACCCGGGACAGGGGGCTTTGGAAACACCATATATTTT.

The chain combines TRBV2 with TRBJ2-5; D possibly corresponds to TRBD1 (6 bases). Germline loops: CDR1 SNHLY, CDR2 FYNNEI. V was cut by 6 bases and J by 1 base, with 6 bases left in between. The CDR3 has 12 amino acids. The CDR3 reads CASRTGQETQYF. The CDR3 region has the DNA TGTGCCAGCAGGACAGGCCAAGAGACCCAGTACTTC.

The rearrangement uses TRBV19 and TRBJ2-1; no clear D. Trimming pared 5 bases from V and 8 bases from J, leaving 13 bases between. The germline V gene has CDR1 LNHDA and CDR2 SQIVND (reference sequence). The CDR3 consists of 13 residues. CDR3 amino acids: CASSFRPRDEQFF. The DNA for the CDR3 is TGTGCCAGTAGTTTCCGGCCCCGGGATGAGCAGTTCTTC.

This rearrangement joins TRBV19 to TRBJ1-2, with D perhaps TRBD1 (6 bases). Germline CDR1 reads LNHDA; CDR2 reads SQIVND (reference sequence). Trimming took off 2 bases at V and 5 bases at J, with 21 bases between the two ends. The CDR3 loop spans 17 amino acids. The CDR3 protein is CASSIIGQTQEKYGYTF. The CDR3 region has the DNA TGTGCCAGTAGTATAATCGGACAGACACAGGAGAAATATGGCTACACCTTC.

Only one count was recorded for this clone. The V and J genes are TRBV29-1 and TRBJ1-3; 7 nucleotides align to TRBD1. Germline CDR1 is SQVTM and CDR2 is ANQGSEA. V lost 6 bases, J lost 0 bases, and 5 bases stayed unmatched. The CDR3 spans 14 residues. CDR3: CSVGQESSGNTIYF. The CDR3 coding sequence is TGCAGCGTAGGACAGGAAAGCTCTGGAAACACCATATATTTT.

The CDR3 nucleotides read TGTGCCACCAGTGATGCGACGGTCCTCCCTAGAGATACGCAGTATTTT. Translated, it gives CATSDATVLPRDTQYF. The J gene is TRBJ2-3, the V gene TRBV24-1; D call uncertain. Germline lookup yields CDR1 KGHDR and CDR2 SFDVKD. The CDR3 runs to 16 residues. Trimming took off 3 bases at V and 5 bases at J, with 17 bases between the two ends.

V gene TRBV19 combines with J gene TRBJ1-2, with 9 positions matching TRBD1. V was pared by 6 bases and J by 8 bases, with 7 bases of the junction left unmatched. The CDR3 extends over 13 amino acids. The germline CDR1 and CDR2 sequences are LNHDA and SQIVND (reference sequence). The CDR3 DNA reads as TGTGCCAGTAGAACAGGGGGCGCAGGGGGCTACACCTTC. This gives the protein CASRTGGAGGYTF.

The chain combines TRBV2 with TRBJ1-6, with no clear D. V shed 7 bases and J shed 5 bases, with 18 bases lying between them. The CDR3 is made up of 16 amino acids. Germline V gene sequence: CDR1 SNHLY, CDR2 FYNNEI. The CDR3: CASIAGRVENNSPLHF. The CDR3 DNA sequence: TGTGCCAGCATAGCGGGAAGGGTGGAAAATAATTCACCCCTCCACTTT.